A selection of T cell receptor beta chains follows, all from one sample in a study of metastatic and nonmetastatic thyroid tumors. From the PCR reads, TCRdb re-called clones with MiXCR. Of 89,000 or so clones listed, 8.6% are singletons. Sequencing was carried out using blood. The source of these receptors is a female donor with papillary thyroid cancer or a benign thyroid nodule (not recorded which). Some clones in this sample may be carry-over from other donors' samples. CDR3s include the opening cysteine and the closing phenylalanine or tryptophan. The D gene is left open where the match is weak. Clone size is stated in some rows and not others, as once, few, many or a class when expanded.

V gene	clone size	D gene	J gene	CDR3 protein	CDR3 DNA
TRBV20-1	many	TRBD1	TRBJ1-4	CSAQQGAYGEKLFF	TGCAGTGCACAACAGGGGGCATATGGTGAAAAACTGTTTTTT
TRBV6-2/TRBV6-3	many	TRBD1	TRBJ1-5	CASKGQANQPQHF	TGTGCCAGCAAAGGACAGGCCAATCAGCCCCAGCATTTT
TRBV10-3	many	.	TRBJ2-3	CAISGTIDTQYF	TGTGCCATCAGTGGAACGATAGATACGCAGTATTTT
TRBV9	many	.	TRBJ1-1	CASSPYGQGTNTEAFF	TGTGCCAGCAGCCCTTACGGGCAGGGGACGAACACTGAAGCTTTCTTT
TRBV10-3	.	TRBD1	TRBJ2-7	CATLDRGYEQYF	TGTGCCACTTTGGACAGGGGCTACGAGCAGTACTTC
TRBV5-1	many	.	TRBJ1-1	CASSKTVYTEAFF	TGCGCCAGCAGCAAGACAGTCTACACTGAAGCTTTCTTT
TRBV20-1	many	TRBD1	TRBJ1-4	CSATDRGGEKLFF	TGCAGTGCCACAGACAGGGGAGGTGAAAAACTGTTTTTT
TRBV6-1	medium-sized	TRBD2	TRBJ2-3	CASKQEIRLAGTQYF	TGTGCCAGCAAACAAGAAATAAGACTAGCGGGTACGCAGTATTTT
TRBV9	many	.	TRBJ1-5	CASSVDGLLNQPQHF	TGTGCCAGCAGCGTAGATGGGCTCCTCAATCAGCCCCAGCATTTT
TRBV7-2	many	.	TRBJ2-7	CASSLTGQTQYF	TGTGCCAGCAGCTTAACGGGGCAAACGCAGTACTTC
TRBV28	few	TRBD1	TRBJ2-7	CASSRTSGQNYEQYF	TGTGCCAGCAGTCGCACCTCGGGACAGAACTACGAGCAGTACTTC
TRBV29-1	few	TRBD1	TRBJ1-2	CSVSQGARDGYTF	TGCAGCGTCTCACAGGGGGCGCGGGATGGCTACACCTTC
TRBV20-1	medium-sized	TRBD1	TRBJ2-1	CSAIRQGSYNEQFF	TGCAGTGCTATTCGACAGGGGTCCTACAATGAGCAGTTCTTC
TRBV5-6	many	.	TRBJ2-7	CASTKARYEQYF	TGTGCCAGCACCAAGGCCCGCTACGAGCAGTACTTC
TRBV27	many	.	TRBJ2-1	CASSGTSNNEQFF	TGTGCCAGCAGCGGGACGAGTAACAATGAGCAGTTCTTC
TRBV7-9	many	TRBD1	TRBJ1-3	CASSKAGGSGNTIYF	TGTGCCAGCAGCAAGGCAGGGGGCTCTGGAAACACCATATATTTT
TRBV28	.	.	TRBJ2-7	CASSRTSYEQYF	TGTGCCAGCAGCCGTACCTCCTACGAGCAGTACTTC
TRBV20-1	.	.	TRBJ2-2	CSARGRTHTGELFF	TGCAGTGCTAGAGGGAGAACCCACACCGGGGAGCTGTTTTTT
TRBV29-1	few	.	TRBJ1-6	CSVEDKGTGSPLHF	TGCAGCGTTGAAGATAAAGGGACTGGTTCACCCCTCCACTTT
TRBV9	.	.	TRBJ1-2	CASSGPRGKGLGDGYGYTF	TGTGCCAGCAGCGGACCCAGGGGAAAGGGGCTAGGTGATGGCTATGGCTACACCTTC